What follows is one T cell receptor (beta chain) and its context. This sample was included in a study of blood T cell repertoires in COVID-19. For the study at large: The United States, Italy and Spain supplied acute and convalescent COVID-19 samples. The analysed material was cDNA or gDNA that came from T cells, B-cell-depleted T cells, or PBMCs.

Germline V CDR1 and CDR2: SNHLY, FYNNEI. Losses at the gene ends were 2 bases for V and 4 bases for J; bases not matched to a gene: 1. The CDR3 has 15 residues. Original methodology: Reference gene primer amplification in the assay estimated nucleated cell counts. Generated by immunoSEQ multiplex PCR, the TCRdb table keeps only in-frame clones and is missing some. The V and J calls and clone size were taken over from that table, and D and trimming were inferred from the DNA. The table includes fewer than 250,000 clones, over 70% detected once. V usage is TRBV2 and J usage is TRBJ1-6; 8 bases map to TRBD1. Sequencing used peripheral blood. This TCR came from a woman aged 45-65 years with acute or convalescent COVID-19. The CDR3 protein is CASSERTGYNSPLHF. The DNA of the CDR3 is TGTGCCAGCAGTGAACGGACAGGGTATAATTCACCCCTCCACTTT.